This TCR beta chain is from a study of T cell changes during pregnancy in multiple sclerosis. Germline assignment: CDR1 MNHEY and CDR2 SVGAGI. This CDR3 region has 14 residues. V shed 2 bases and J 9 bases; nucleotides not matched to a gene: 3. TCRdb's copy holds only in-frame clones and misses some; the assay was immunoSEQ multiplex PCR. The sample carries 70,000 or so clones, over 90% recorded once. Sequenced material: CD4+ T cells from peripheral blood mononuclear cells, taken after pregnancy. The chain links TRBV6-5 to TRBJ1-6; 8 bases align to TRBD1. The receptor comes from a female donor with multiple sclerosis, enrolled in a pregnancy study. The CDR3 DNA follows: TGTGCCAGCAGTTACGGACAGGGTGCTTCACCCCTCCACTTT. It is translated as CASSYGQGASPLHF.